Given below is one TCR beta chain in context. The sample originates from a study of T-cell memory formation after mild COVID-19. From the 5' RACE reads, TCRdb called clonotypes with MiXCR, one entry per CDR3 protein. The repertoire includes 300,000 to 350,000 distinct CDR3 sequences, just under 20% of them detected once, and 20% to 25% sits in the top ten. The CDR3 length is 15 residues. Trimming removed 4 bases from V and 4 bases from J, with 15 bases in between. Germline V gene data show CDR1 as SGHAT and CDR2 as FQNNGV. This chain uses TRBV11-2 with TRBJ2-3; D unclear. This receptor was identified in a man aged 18 to 30 who had mild COVID-19 (a few samples of this study predate the infection). Cell type and time point are not known. Sequenced: PBMCs or a T cell subset sorted from them (not recorded which). CDR3 loop: CASSYSIGFPDTQYF. In nucleotides, the CDR3 is TGTGCCAGCAGCTACAGCATCGGATTCCCAGATACGCAGTATTTT.